This entry lists 23 T cell receptor beta chains sequenced from one sample in a study of T cell responses to AZD1222 COVID-19 vaccine (dated by TCRdb to 2020 to 2023). Library preparation used the immunoSEQ multiplex PCR assay. Held by TCRdb, this immuneACCESS table contains in-frame sequences only and omits some clones. Under half of the omission traces to an unresolved V gene where checked; the cause of the rest is unknown. This sample gives approximately 200,000 clones in total; 94% of them show up just once. The ten biggest clones cover over 1.5% of the sample. What this sample's time point label stands for: about 28 days (+/-7) after the second vaccine dose. The meaning of the sample's treatment or condition label: meningococcal conjugate vaccine given as trial control. The sequences come from peripheral blood, collected 28 days after the second dose of the MenACWY control vaccine. The origin of the receptors is an adult who received the MenACWY meningococcal vaccine as a control.

The chain recombines TRBV7-2 with TRBJ2-7; D gene uncertain. Per germline, CDR1 SGHTA and CDR2 FQGNSA. Trimming pared 1 base from V and 0 bases from J, leaving 10 bases between. The CDR3 runs to 15 residues. The CDR3 protein is CASSLDRGVSYEQYF. CDR3 DNA: TGTGCCAGCAGCTTAGACAGAGGAGTCTCCTACGAGCAGTACTTC.

This chain joins TRBV19 and TRBJ1-1; D gene unclear. V lost 7 bases and J lost 4, with 10 bases in between. CDR3 size: 12 residues. Per germline, CDR1 LNHDA and CDR2 SQIVND (reference sequence). The CDR3 DNA reads TGTGCCAGTAAGGATGGTGGCACTGAAGCTTTCTTT. This encodes CASKDGGTEAFF.

The chain recombines TRBV5-4 with TRBJ1-6, with 12 bases lining up with TRBD1. Germline V gene data show CDR1 as SGHNT and CDR2 as YYREEE (reference sequence). This CDR3 contains 17 residues. V shed 3 bases, J shed 10 bases, and the junction held 11 bases outside the gene matches. In DNA form, the CDR3 reads TGTGCCAGCAGCTCCCCGGGACAGGGGGCGCGCGGGTCACCCCTCCACTTT. It codes for CASSSPGQGARGSPLHF.

The rearrangement uses TRBV5-1 and TRBJ2-7; possibly TRBD1 for D (6 bases). Germline loops: CDR1 SGHRS, CDR2 YFSETQ. V was cut by 4 bases and J by 2 bases, with 13 bases left in between. The CDR3 length is 14 residues. The CDR3 spells CASSLGTLPYEQYF. CDR3 DNA: TGCGCCAGCAGCCTCGGGACACTACCCTACGAGCAGTACTTC.

The V gene is TRBV5-1, the J gene TRBJ2-3; a weak D match, TRBD2 (6 bases). CDR3 length: 17 residues. Germline V gene lookup returns CDR1 SGHRS and CDR2 YFSETQ. V gave up 0 bases and J gave up 4 bases, with 18 bases separating them. The CDR3 DNA is TGCGCCAGCAGCTTGGCTGGGGGTGGAGGGGCATCAGATACGCAGTATTTT. Translated: CASSLAGGGGASDTQYF.

A remark on this clone: One end of the junction is discordant with germline, which a read error may explain. The V call is TRBV7-7, the J call TRBJ2-5; 8 bases match TRBD1. This CDR3 region has 15 residues. Germline V lookup: CDR1 SSHAT, CDR2 FNYEAQ (reference sequence). The CDR3 nucleotides are TGTGCTAGCAGCTTATTGACGACAGGGGACGAGACCCAGTACTTC. Translating gives CASSLLTTGDETQYF.

The genes are TRBV28 and TRBJ1-5; no clear D gene. The germline V and J ends were trimmed by 10 bases and 1 base, with 14 bases remaining between them. The CDR3 totals 14 residues. The V gene's germline CDR1 is MDHEN and CDR2 SYDVKM. Here the CDR3 reads CAIRGSRSNQPQHF. In DNA form, the CDR3 reads TGTGCCATTCGAGGGAGTCGGAGCAATCAGCCCCAGCATTTT.

This clone was seen just once. The chain links TRBV18 to TRBJ2-3; 7 bases are a match to TRBD1. Germline loops: CDR1 KGHSH, CDR2 LQKENI. The CDR3 totals 17 residues. The V and J ends lost 2 bases and 0 bases, in that order; junction bases with no gene match: 8. The CDR3 spells CASSPSDRALSTDTQYF. The CDR3 coding sequence is TGTGCCAGCTCACCAAGCGACAGGGCCCTAAGCACAGATACGCAGTATTTT.

The chain combines TRBV6-1 with TRBJ2-7; D is ambiguous. CDR3 length: 15 amino acids. Germline V gene lookup returns CDR1 MNHNS and CDR2 SASEGT. The V end lost 1 base, the J end lost 3 bases, and 13 bases lay between the germline ends. CDR3 sequence: CASSEEDGRYYEQYF. The DNA of the CDR3 is TGTGCCAGCAGTGAAGAGGACGGTAGATACTACGAGCAGTACTTC.

This chain links TRBV28 with TRBJ1-5, with TRBD1 as a possible D gene (5 bases). V lost 6 bases to trimming and J lost 3 bases, with 12 bases between them. The CDR3 loop spans 14 amino acids. Germline V CDR1 and CDR2: MDHEN, SYDVKM. The chain's CDR3 is CASSPPGHNQPQHF. CDR3 nucleotide sequence: TGTGCCAGCAGCCCTCCAGGGCACAATCAGCCCCAGCATTTT.

The chain links TRBV29-1 to TRBJ1-1; possibly TRBD1 for D (5 bases). This CDR3 spans 12 amino acids. Germline values: CDR1 SQVTM, CDR2 ANQGSEA. Trimming left V 5 bases short and J 6 bases short, with 13 bases between. Here the CDR3 DNA reads TGCAGCGTTCTCATGGGGGGGGCTGAAGCTTTCTTT. Translation: CSVLMGGAEAFF.

This chain links TRBV7-3 with TRBJ1-1; 9 bases are shared with TRBD1. Germline V gene sequence: CDR1 SGHTA, CDR2 FQGTGA. V trimming: 4 bases; J trimming: 1 base; junction bases outside the gene matches: 7. CDR3 length: 16 amino acids. CDR3 in amino acids: CASSSVVGQGNTEAFF. The CDR3 nucleotides read TGTGCCAGCAGCTCCGTAGTGGGACAGGGGAACACTGAAGCTTTCTTT.

The J gene is TRBJ2-3, the V gene TRBV6-5; perhaps D is TRBD1 or TRBD2 (5 bases each). The CDR3 extends over 15 amino acids. CDR1 and CDR2 (germline): MNHEY, SVGAGI. Between the trimmed V and J ends, which lost 8 bases and 3 bases, there was a span of 18 bases. The CDR3 DNA is TGTGCCAGCTCAAGTATGGGGGTTGGGACAGATACGCAGTATTTT. Translating it yields CASSSMGVGTDTQYF.

The V call is TRBV2, the J call TRBJ1-1; D is possibly TRBD1 (5 bases). Trimming removed 2 bases from V and 5 bases from J, with 9 bases in between. This CDR3 is built from 13 residues. Germline CDR1 reads SNHLY; CDR2 reads FYNNEI. This chain's CDR3 is CASSEQGRTEAFF. CDR3 nucleotides: TGTGCCAGCAGTGAACAGGGAAGAACTGAAGCTTTCTTT.

The V and J genes are TRBV6-2 or TRBV6-3 and TRBJ2-7; D unclear. From germline, CDR1 is MNHEY and CDR2 SVGEGT. The length of the CDR3 is 16 residues. V shed 5 bases and J shed 0 bases, with 17 bases lying between them. CDR3 residues: CASSGPRTENSYEQYF. The CDR3 DNA is TGTGCCAGCAGTGGACCAAGGACGGAGAACTCCTACGAGCAGTACTTC.

This chain uses TRBV11-2 with TRBJ2-7; D unclear. CDR1 and CDR2 (germline): SGHAT, FQNNGV. V was pared by 4 bases and J by 0 bases, with 13 bases between. CDR3 length: 15 residues. The CDR3 protein is CASSSGLQSSYEQYF. The DNA for the CDR3 is TGTGCCAGCAGCTCAGGCCTACAGAGCTCCTACGAGCAGTACTTC.

This clone was observed a single time. The CDR3 DNA is TGCAGTGCTAGCTCTGGTGGCTACACCTTC. This codes for CSASSGGYTF. The gene calls are TRBV20-1 and TRBJ1-2; D call uncertain. Germline V lookup: CDR1 DFQATT, CDR2 SNEGSKA (reference sequence). The V and J ends lost 3 bases and 7 bases respectively, with 6 bases between them. The CDR3 totals 10 residues.

The chain has TRBV7-9 and TRBJ2-1; TRBD2 matches at 11 bases. The CDR3 is made up of 16 amino acids. The germline V gene encodes CDR1 SEHNR and CDR2 FQNEAQ (reference sequence). Unmatched junction bases numbered 3, after V lost 0 bases and J lost 5 bases. This chain's CDR3 is CASSLAPSGGNNEQFF. The CDR3 DNA follows: TGTGCCAGCAGCTTAGCTCCTAGCGGGGGGAACAATGAGCAGTTCTTC. Filled out from reference TRBV7-9 and TRBJ2-1, the complete variable domain reads DTGVSQNPRHKITKRGQNVTFRCDPISEHNRLYWYRQTLGQGPEFLTYFQNEAQLEKSRLLSDRFSAERPKGSFSTLEIQRTEQGDSAMYLCASSLAPSGGNNEQFFGPGTRLTVL.

This clone has a single count. The chain has TRBV5-5 and TRBJ2-7; 11 bases align to TRBD2. The CDR3 is 15 amino acids. Germline V CDR1 and CDR2: SGHKS, YYEKEE (reference sequence). The ends lost 0 bases at V and 6 bases at J; junction bases unmatched: 5. CDR3 DNA sequence: TGTGCCAGCAGCTTGGCCCTAGCGGGGGGTCGCGAGCAGTACTTC. Its translation is CASSLALAGGREQYF.

This chain joins TRBV6-5 and TRBJ2-7; perhaps TRBD1 as D (6 bases). Trimming pared 5 bases from V and 6 bases from J, leaving 8 bases between. The germline V gene encodes CDR1 MNHEY and CDR2 SVGAGI. There are 11 residues in the CDR3. CDR3 coding DNA: TGTGCCAGCAGTCAACAGGGCGAGCAGTACTTC. Translation: CASSQQGEQYF.

This clone turned up a few times. At the DNA level, this CDR3 is encoded by other sequences in the same sample as well. The rearrangement links TRBV11-3 to TRBJ1-3; TRBD1 aligns across 8 bases. CDR1 SGHNT and CDR2 YENEEA come from the germline V gene. This CDR3 region has 15 residues. V was clipped by 5 bases and J by 2 bases; unmatched bases: 5. The CDR3: CASSPGQGPGNTIYF. The CDR3 DNA follows: TGTGCCAGCAGCCCAGGACAGGGCCCTGGAAACACCATATATTTT.

The CDR3 bases are TGTGCCAGCAGCAAAGGCAACACCGGGGAGCTGTTTTTT. Translated: CASSKGNTGELFF. The chain uses TRBV7-3 and TRBJ2-2, with D hard to call. CDR1 is SGHTA and CDR2 is FQGTGA in the germline V gene. The V gene lost 5 bases and the J gene lost 2 bases, with 6 bases spanning the gap. CDR3 size: 13 residues.

The V and J genes are TRBV15 and TRBJ2-7, with D maybe TRBD2 (6 bases). CDR3 length equals 13 residues. Germline V lookup: CDR1 LNHNV, CDR2 YYDKDF (reference sequence). Between the trimmed V and J ends, which lost 7 bases and 0 bases, there was a span of 10 bases. As DNA, the CDR3 is TGTGCCACCAAAGGTAGCGGCTCCTACGAGCAGTACTTC. It encodes CATKGSGSYEQYF.